This TCR beta chain was sequenced in a study of T cell responses to AZD1222 COVID-19 vaccine. Study-level results: In a largely white British group with more females than males, clonal diversity was possibly underestimated.

Germline assignment: CDR1 MNHEY and CDR2 SMNVEV (reference sequence). This CDR3 has 17 residues. The V end lost 7 bases, the J end lost 0 bases, and 20 bases lay between the germline ends. Only in-frame clones appear in the TCRdb table, and some are missing; sequencing was by immunoSEQ multiplex PCR. The repertoire holds about 140,000 clones, with 80% to 95% as singletons. A note on this clone: Its antigen is still unknown.

The receptor's source is an adult in good health. The V call is TRBV27, the J call TRBJ2-3; no reliable D call. Sequencing was performed on peripheral blood, taken on day 0 of AZD1222 vaccination. CDR3 DNA sequence: TGTGCCAGCACCAAGACAAGGCCTAATTATAGCACAGATACGCAGTATTTT. Its protein is CASTKTRPNYSTDTQYF.